The 25 T cell receptor beta chains presented below share a single source sample, sequenced in a study of T cell responses to AZD1222 COVID-19 vaccine. Profiled with immunoSEQ multiplex PCR; TCRdb holds only in-frame clones, not every one. The data show 99,000 or so clones, about 91% seen once. The sample consisted of peripheral blood, taken 28 days after the second AZD1222 dose. These receptors were collected from an adult who received the AZD1222 COVID-19 vaccine.

This chain links TRBV28 with TRBJ2-5; D possibly uses TRBD1 or TRBD2 (5 bases each). CDR1 MDHEN and CDR2 SYDVKM come from the germline V gene. This CDR3 contains 15 residues. V was pared by 2 bases and J by 4 bases, with 14 bases between. The CDR3 region is CASSLGGGGRETQYF. CDR3 sequence (DNA): TGTGCCAGCAGTTTAGGTGGGGGTGGTCGAGAGACCCAGTACTTC.

V gene TRBV7-2 combines with J gene TRBJ2-7, with 10 bases matching TRBD2. The trim removed 8 bases at V and 7 bases at J, leaving 11 bases unmatched. From germline, CDR1 is SGHTA and CDR2 FQGNSA. The length of the CDR3 is 14 residues. As DNA, the CDR3 is TGTGCCAGCGGACCCCCGGGACTAGCGAGAGAGCAGTACTTC. It specifies CASGPPGLAREQYF.

This clone was counted once. The chain uses TRBV2 and TRBJ2-1; the D is unclear. Trimming cost V 10 bases and J 7 bases, with 17 bases left between them. The CDR3 consists of 13 residues. Per the germline V gene, CDR1 is SNHLY and CDR2 is FYNNEI. CDR3 DNA: TGTGCCACCATGAGACGGAGCATAAATGAGCAGTTCTTC. It translates to CATMRRSINEQFF.

The rearrangement uses TRBV25-1 and TRBJ2-7; the match to TRBD2 covers 10 bases. The CDR3 sequence is 11 residues long. The junction had 5 bases not matched to a gene; V was cut back by 7 bases and J by 11 bases. Germline V gene lookup returns CDR1 MGHDK and CDR2 SYGVNS. This CDR3 is CASTKGTSEYF. CDR3 DNA: TGTGCCAGCACTAAGGGGACTAGCGAGTACTTC.

The chain has TRBV29-1 and TRBJ2-7; possible D gene TRBD2, 5 bases. V lost 5 bases, J lost 5 bases, and 19 bases lay in between. The CDR3 spans 14 residues. Germline V gene lookup returns CDR1 SQVTM and CDR2 ANQGSEA. The CDR3 sequence is CSVSWTATGHEQYF. In DNA form, the CDR3 reads TGCAGCGTTTCCTGGACTGCCACGGGCCACGAGCAGTACTTC.

This clone was seen a few times. This chain links TRBV11-3 with TRBJ2-3; tentatively, D is TRBD1 or TRBD2 (5 bases each). V gave up 4 bases and J gave up 4 bases, with 12 bases separating them. Germline CDR1 and CDR2: SGHNT and YENEEA. The CDR3 extends over 14 amino acids. The DNA of the CDR3 is TGTGCCAGCAGCTCTCGGGAAGGGGCAGATACGCAGTATTTT. Translating it yields CASSSREGADTQYF.

V is TRBV10-3 and J is TRBJ2-7; D perhaps matches TRBD2 (5 bases). Germline-derived CDR1 and CDR2 are ENHRY and SYGVKD. The CDR3 extends over 12 amino acids. Between the trimmed V and J ends, which lost 3 bases and 7 bases, there was a span of 10 bases. CDR3 bases: TGTGCCATCAGTGACCGGGGTGGAGAGCAGTACTTC. Its translation is CAISDRGGEQYF.

This clone was detected once. The gene calls are TRBV3-1 (or the pseudogene TRBV3-2) and TRBJ2-3, with 7 bases lining up with TRBD1. Per germline, CDR1 LGHDT and CDR2 YNNKEL (reference sequence). The CDR3 is 15 residues long. The ends lost 7 bases at V and 0 bases at J; junction bases unmatched: 7. This CDR3 reads CASNRQGISTDTQYF. The CDR3 DNA reads as TGTGCCAGCAACCGACAGGGTATTAGCACAGATACGCAGTATTTT.

This rearrangement joins TRBV6-2 or TRBV6-3 to TRBJ2-1; no clear D. The ends were cut back, 6 bases at V and 12 bases at J, with 18 bases in the middle. Germline V CDR1 and CDR2: MNHEY, SVGEGT. This CDR3 has 13 amino acids. The CDR3 sequence is CASSPPSTSWQFF. As DNA, the CDR3 is TGTGCCAGCAGCCCCCCGTCTACGAGTTGGCAGTTCTTC.

The rearrangement joins TRBV7-2 to TRBJ2-1; 9 bases are a match to TRBD2. Germline loops: CDR1 SGHTA, CDR2 FQGNSA. J was trimmed by 11 bases and V by 6 bases; bases with no gene match: 11. The CDR3 is made up of 14 amino acids. CDR3 sequence reads: CASRRPAGGPKQFF. The CDR3 coding sequence is TGTGCCAGCAGAAGACCGGCGGGAGGGCCTAAGCAGTTCTTC.

The genes are TRBV30 and TRBJ2-7, with D unclear. The CDR3 has 13 amino acids. V lost 4 bases to trimming and J lost 4 bases, with 14 bases between them. Germline V gives CDR1 GTSNPN, CDR2 SVGIG (reference sequence). CDR3 bases: TGTGCCTGGACTCTTGGTCCCGGGTACGAGCAGTACTTC. Its protein product is CAWTLGPGYEQYF.

This chain joins TRBV27 and TRBJ2-5; D might be TRBD2 (5 bases). This CDR3 has 15 residues. CDR1 and CDR2 from the germline V gene are MNHEY and SMNVEV (reference sequence). Trimming took 0 bases from V and 5 from J, leaving 13 bases between them. The CDR3 loop is CASSLSSVKGETQYF. The CDR3 bases are TGTGCCAGCAGTTTATCTAGCGTAAAGGGCGAGACCCAGTACTTC.

The sample holds one count of this clone. The rearrangement uses TRBV5-6 and TRBJ2-7, with TRBD1 matching 8 bases. The CDR3 covers 14 residues. Germline trimming cut 4 bases from V and 5 bases from J; bases unmatched to any gene: 8. Germline V gene data show CDR1 as SGHDT and CDR2 as YYEEEE. The CDR3 region has the DNA TGTGCCAGCAGCGCGCGACAGGGGAGGAACGAGCAGTACTTC. It is translated as CASSARQGRNEQYF.

V gene TRBV7-2 combines with J gene TRBJ2-3; unclear D gene. Germline CDR1 is SGHTA and CDR2 is FQGNSA. CDR3 size: 12 residues. V shed 5 bases and J shed 2 bases, with 5 bases lying between them. The CDR3 DNA is TGTGCCAGCAGCGAAGCCACAGATACGCAGTATTTT. This gives the protein CASSEATDTQYF.

This chain connects TRBV2 to TRBJ2-3; 8 bases are a match to TRBD1. This CDR3 is 20 amino acids long. Losses at the gene ends were 1 base for V and 4 bases for J; bases not matched to a gene: 19. The germline gives CDR1 SNHLY, CDR2 FYNNEI. CDR3 sequence: CASSEVMDGRQGSWSDTQYF. For the CDR3, the DNA is TGTGCCAGCAGTGAAGTTATGGATGGACGACAGGGGAGTTGGTCAGATACGCAGTATTTT.

The chain recombines TRBV3-1 (or the pseudogene TRBV3-2) with TRBJ2-2, with a possible D match to TRBD1 (5 bases). The ends were cut back, 1 base at V and 0 bases at J, with 6 bases in the middle. The CDR3 is made up of 15 amino acids. Germline V lookup: CDR1 LGHDT, CDR2 YNNKEL (reference sequence). DNA of the CDR3: TGTGCCAGCAGCCAAGGGGGCGCGAACACCGGGGAGCTGTTTTTT. Protein product: CASSQGGANTGELFF.

This clone came up a few times. The chain links TRBV19 to TRBJ2-7; maybe TRBD1 (6 bases). V shed 5 bases and J shed 5 bases, with 16 bases lying between them. This CDR3 region has 14 residues. Germline lookup yields CDR1 LNHDA and CDR2 SQIVND (reference sequence). CDR3 DNA: TGTGCCAGTAGTGCGACAGGCTATTTCGACGAGCAGTACTTC. This encodes CASSATGYFDEQYF.

V usage is TRBV6-1 and J usage is TRBJ2-5; weak D call: TRBD2 (5 bases). The CDR3 runs 16 residues. V lost 2 bases to trimming and J lost 3 bases, with 16 bases between them. Germline CDR1 MNHNS, CDR2 SASEGT. The CDR3 DNA follows: TGTGCCAGCAGTGAACCCACTCGCCCCGGGGAAGAGACCCAGTACTTC. Translation: CASSEPTRPGEETQYF.

V gene TRBV6-2 or TRBV6-3 combines with J gene TRBJ1-1, with D uncertain. Germline lookup yields CDR1 MNHEY and CDR2 SVGEGT. This CDR3 region has 14 residues. V lost 0 bases and J lost 8, with 13 bases in between. The CDR3 bases are TGTGCCAGCAGTTACTCGAGGGCGCTTAGAGAAGCTTTCTTT. Translating gives CASSYSRALREAFF.

The gene calls are TRBV18 and TRBJ1-1, with D unresolved. V lost 3 bases to trimming and J lost 0 bases, with 11 bases between them. CDR1 and CDR2 (germline): KGHSH, LQKENI. The CDR3 extends over 15 amino acids. CDR3 nucleotide sequence: TGTGCCAGCTCACCCCCGAGAGGGATGAACACTGAAGCTTTCTTT. It codes for CASSPPRGMNTEAFF.

This sequence joins TRBV19 and TRBJ1-2; the match to TRBD1 covers 9 bases. The CDR3 loop spans 13 amino acids. Looked up from germline, CDR1 is LNHDA and CDR2 is SQIVND (reference sequence). Trimming cost V 8 bases and J 6 bases; bases outside gene matches: 7. CDR3 in DNA: TGTGCCAGTGTGGACAGGGGAGTCGATGGCTACACCTTC. Translated: CASVDRGVDGYTF.

The chain has TRBV5-1 and TRBJ1-1; TRBD1 matches 7 bases. CDR1 and CDR2 from the germline V gene are SGHRS and YFSETQ. With V trimmed by 0 bases and J by 5 bases, 7 bases remained unmatched. The CDR3 has 15 residues. CDR3 protein: CASSLEGQFATEAFF. The DNA for the CDR3 is TGCGCCAGCAGCTTGGAGGGACAGTTTGCGACTGAAGCTTTCTTT.

The CDR3 sequence is CASSAGLAGGSQETQYF. CDR3 bases: TGTGCCAGCAGCGCCGGACTAGCGGGAGGTTCCCAAGAGACCCAGTACTTC. The V and J genes are TRBV9 and TRBJ2-5; TRBD2 matches at 14 bases. This CDR3 has 17 residues. With V trimmed by 3 bases and J by 1 base, 5 bases remained unmatched. In germline, CDR1 is SGDLS, CDR2 YYNGEE.

J is TRBJ1-1 and V is TRBV6-5; 10 bases are a match to TRBD1. Germline V lookup: CDR1 MNHEY, CDR2 SVGAGI. V was pared by 0 bases and J by 4 bases, with 5 bases of the junction left unmatched. The CDR3 extends over 16 amino acids. The CDR3 region is CASSYSTGGVGTEAFF. CDR3 coding DNA: TGTGCCAGCAGTTACTCGACAGGGGGCGTTGGCACTGAAGCTTTCTTT.

The chain is built from TRBV3-1 (or the pseudogene TRBV3-2) and TRBJ1-1, with D perhaps matching TRBD1 (5 bases). V lost 0 bases to trimming and J lost 6 bases, with 14 bases between them. This CDR3 region has 15 residues. The V gene's germline CDR1 is LGHDT and CDR2 YNNKEL (reference sequence). The CDR3 nucleotides are TGTGCCAGCAGCCAAGATAACAGGCCTTTGGCTGAAGCTTTCTTT. Translating it yields CASSQDNRPLAEAFF.